This T cell receptor beta chain was recorded in a study of blood T cell repertoires in COVID-19. Study information: Sources were T cells, B-cell-depleted T cells, or PBMCs; the material itself was cDNA or gDNA.

CDR1 is MNHEY, CDR2 SVGEGT, per germline. This CDR3 has 14 amino acids. V was pared by 5 bases and J by 5 bases, with 15 bases between. Assay used: immunoSEQ multiplex PCR; TCRdb lists only in-frame clones, some missing. The sample yields 200,000 or so clones, more than 85% seen once. The chain links TRBV6-2 or TRBV6-3 to TRBJ2-5; maybe TRBD2 (6 bases). The origin of this receptor is an older man with active or convalescent COVID-19. What was sequenced was peripheral blood. This chain's CDR3 is CASSNPSGVETQYF. In nucleotides, the CDR3 is TGTGCCAGCAGTAACCCCTCGGGGGTTGAGACCCAGTACTTC.